The next 29 T cell receptor beta chains were all read from a single sample in a study of blood T cell repertoires in COVID-19. Some clones are missing from TCRdb's copy, which holds only in-frame ones; the method was immunoSEQ multiplex PCR. The sample has about 320,000 clones; 70% to 90% are singletons. The sample was peripheral blood. These receptors came from a human donor in a cohort sampled during active COVID-19.

This clone has only a few counts. CDR3 DNA: TGTGCCAGCAGCTTACTTGGGGGCAACTATGGCTACACCTTC. Translation gives CASSLLGGNYGYTF. V usage is TRBV7-2 and J usage is TRBJ1-2, with a tentative D call TRBD1 (6 bases). The germline V gene has CDR1 SGHTA and CDR2 FQGNSA. The V gene lost 2 bases and the J gene lost 2 bases, with 9 bases spanning the gap. CDR3 length equals 14 residues.

The V gene is TRBV2, the J gene TRBJ2-1; D uncertain. There are 12 residues in the CDR3. Per the germline V gene, CDR1 is SNHLY and CDR2 is FYNNEI. The V and J ends lost 6 bases and 8 bases respectively, with 11 bases between them. The DNA for the CDR3 is TGTGCCAGCAGGATCCAGCGCTATGAGCAGTTCTTC. Encoded protein: CASRIQRYEQFF.

The CDR3 sequence: CASKSSGNTIYF. In DNA, the CDR3 is TGTGCCAGCAAGAGTTCAGGAAACACCATATATTTT. The chain joins TRBV7-9 to TRBJ1-3; D uncertain. CDR1 is SEHNR, CDR2 FQNEAQ, per germline (reference sequence). V was trimmed by 7 bases and J by 4 bases, leaving 8 bases between them. The CDR3 is 12 amino acids. Together with reference TRBV7-9 and TRBJ1-3, the CDR3 gives the full variable domain: DTGVSQNPRHKITKRGQNVTFRCDPISEHNRLYWYRQTLGQGPEFLTYFQNEAQLEKSRLLSDRFSAERPKGSFSTLEIQRTEQGDSAMYLCASKSSGNTIYFGEGSWLTVV.

This clone appeared a single time. This sequence joins TRBV29-1 and TRBJ1-5, with a tentative D call TRBD1 (5 bases). The germline CDR1 and CDR2 sequences are SQVTM and ANQGSEA. Trimming cost V 2 bases and J 11 bases, with 16 bases left between them. This CDR3 region has 13 residues. As DNA, the CDR3 is TGCAGCGTTGAATGGGGCACGGGAGGGACCCAGCATTTT. This translates into CSVEWGTGGTQHF.

V usage is TRBV27 and J usage is TRBJ2-5, with 11 bases lining up with TRBD2. V shed 6 bases, J shed 2 bases, and the junction held 11 bases outside the gene matches. The CDR3 is 17 residues long. The V gene's germline CDR1 is MNHEY and CDR2 SMNVEV (reference sequence). CDR3 nucleotide sequence: TGTGCCAGCAGCCCTCGGGCGCGACTAGCGGGACAAGAGACCCAGTACTTC. Translating it yields CASSPRARLAGQETQYF.

V usage is TRBV18 and J usage is TRBJ1-1; D is undetermined. From germline, CDR1 is KGHSH and CDR2 LQKENI. The ends were cut back, 4 bases at V and 5 bases at J, with 11 bases in the middle. CDR3 length: 13 amino acids. For the CDR3, the DNA is TGTGCCAGCTCACTCCACAGCGGGACTGAAGCTTTCTTT. Translating it yields CASSLHSGTEAFF.

V is TRBV20-1 and J is TRBJ2-3; TRBD2 aligns across 8 bases. The CDR3 is 11 amino acids. Germline-derived CDR1 and CDR2 are DFQATT and SNEGSKA (reference sequence). V gave up 3 bases and J gave up 9 bases; unmatched junction bases: 2. The CDR3, as DNA: TGCAGTGCTAGGACGGGGGGGACGCAGTATTTT. It encodes CSARTGGTQYF.

The chain couples TRBV3-1 (or the pseudogene TRBV3-2) to TRBJ1-2; 7 nucleotides line up with TRBD1. The germline V gene encodes CDR1 LGHDT and CDR2 YNNKEL (reference sequence). This CDR3 contains 15 residues. V shed 2 bases, J shed 5 bases, and the junction held 8 bases outside the gene matches. The chain's CDR3 is CASSQLTGLLYGYTF. CDR3 nucleotides: TGTGCCAGCAGCCAACTGACAGGGTTGCTTTATGGCTACACCTTC.

This clone showed up many times. The chain links TRBV6-1 to TRBJ1-2; tentative D call: TRBD1 (5 bases). This CDR3 is built from 15 residues. The V gene lost 2 bases and the J gene lost 7 bases, with 17 bases spanning the gap. Germline V gene lookup returns CDR1 MNHNS and CDR2 SASEGT. The CDR3 is CASSEWHRSSVGYTF. The CDR3 DNA reads TGTGCCAGCAGTGAATGGCACAGGAGTTCGGTTGGCTACACCTTC.

This chain connects TRBV5-1 to TRBJ1-6; D might be TRBD1 (6 bases). The CDR3 consists of 13 residues. Looked up from germline, CDR1 is SGHRS and CDR2 is YFSETQ. Trimming cost V 7 bases and J 5 bases, with 10 bases left between them. CDR3 in amino acids: CASGQSDNSPLHF. CDR3 DNA sequence: TGCGCCAGCGGACAGTCCGATAATTCACCCCTCCACTTT.

The gene calls are TRBV5-1 and TRBJ2-2; D is uncertain. Deletions cut 1 base from V and 4 bases from J, with 11 bases between. This CDR3 is 15 amino acids long. Per germline, CDR1 SGHRS and CDR2 YFSETQ. The CDR3 sequence: CASSLPNEPTGELFF. CDR3 bases: TGCGCCAGCAGCTTGCCGAACGAGCCCACCGGGGAGCTGTTTTTT.

This clone was observed a single time. The rearrangement uses TRBV27 and TRBJ2-6; D perhaps matches TRBD1 (6 bases). The CDR3 contains 16 residues. CDR1 and CDR2 from the germline V gene are MNHEY and SMNVEV (reference sequence). V lost 8 bases to trimming and J lost 0 bases, with 14 bases between them. The CDR3 protein is CASAQGSFSGANVLTF. As DNA, the CDR3 is TGTGCCAGCGCACAGGGTTCCTTCTCTGGGGCCAACGTCCTGACTTTC.

The chain joins TRBV2 to TRBJ1-2, with TRBD1 identical over 7 bases. This CDR3 contains 13 residues. Germline CDR1 is SNHLY and CDR2 is FYNNEI. V shed 5 bases, J shed 2 bases, and the junction held 2 bases outside the gene matches. CDR3 amino acids: CASSQQGNYGYTF. The CDR3 nucleotides read TGTGCCAGCAGTCAACAGGGGAACTATGGCTACACCTTC.

The rearrangement joins TRBV19 to TRBJ1-5, with D uncertain. Germline lookup yields CDR1 LNHDA and CDR2 SQIVND (reference sequence). Trimming pared 0 bases from V and 3 bases from J, leaving 6 bases between. This CDR3 is built from 14 residues. CDR3 region: CASSIDADNQPQHF. The CDR3 DNA follows: TGTGCCAGTAGTATAGACGCAGACAATCAGCCCCAGCATTTT.

CDR3 loop: CASSFLAATNEKLFF. The CDR3 nucleotides read TGTGCCAGCAGCTTCTTGGCAGCAACTAATGAAAAACTGTTTTTT. The chain is built from TRBV7-9 and TRBJ1-4, with unresolved D. This CDR3 comprises 15 residues. V was cut by 3 bases and J by 0 bases, with 8 bases left in between. The germline V gene has CDR1 SEHNR and CDR2 FQNEAQ (reference sequence). The whole variable domain, remainder taken from reference TRBV7-9 and TRBJ1-4, is DTGVSQNPRHKITKRGQNVTFRCDPISEHNRLYWYRQTLGQGPEFLTYFQNEAQLEKSRLLSDRFSAERPKGSFSTLEIQRTEQGDSAMYLCASSFLAATNEKLFFGSGTQLSVL.

The V gene is TRBV11-2, the J gene TRBJ1-1, with a possible D match to TRBD1 (6 bases). The germline gives CDR1 SGHAT, CDR2 FQNNGV. Trimming left V 5 bases short and J 8 bases short, with 9 bases between. This CDR3 has 11 amino acids. This CDR3 is CASSRTEEAFF. CDR3 DNA sequence: TGTGCCAGCAGCCGGACAGAAGAAGCTTTCTTT. Full variable domain (missing parts from reference TRBV11-2 and TRBJ1-1): EAGVAQSPRYKIIEKRQSVAFWCNPISGHATLYWYQQILGQGPKLLIQFQNNGVVDDSQLPKDRFSAERLKGVDSTLKIQPAKLEDSAVYLCASSRTEEAFFGQGTRLTVV.

V is TRBV10-2 and J is TRBJ2-7; 7 bases line up with TRBD1. The CDR3 is 11 amino acids. Germline V lookup: CDR1 WSHSY, CDR2 SAAADI. V shed 8 bases, J shed 4 bases, and the junction held 2 bases outside the gene matches. The DNA for the CDR3 is TGCGCCAGCGGACAGGCTTACGAGCAGTACTTC. Encoded protein: CASGQAYEQYF.

The chain is built from TRBV7-9 and TRBJ1-3; possibly TRBD1 for D (5 bases). V dropped 1 base and J dropped 4 bases, with 14 bases sitting between them. Germline CDR1 and CDR2: SEHNR and FQNEAQ (reference sequence). CDR3 size: 16 residues. CDR3 nucleotide sequence: TGTGCCAGCAGCTTAGTGTTGTGGGGCGCGGGAAACACCATATATTTT. Its protein product is CASSLVLWGAGNTIYF.

The rearrangement uses TRBV29-1 and TRBJ1-1, with D unresolved. The germline V gene encodes CDR1 SQVTM and CDR2 ANQGSEA. The CDR3 spans 11 residues. The V end lost 4 bases, the J end lost 6 bases, and 9 bases lay between the germline ends. The chain's CDR3 is CSVAAGSEAFF. DNA of the CDR3: TGCAGCGTTGCGGCCGGGTCTGAAGCTTTCTTT.

This chain connects TRBV29-1 to TRBJ1-5, with D perhaps TRBD1 (5 bases). Germline V CDR1 and CDR2: SQVTM, ANQGSEA. Trimming cost V 6 bases and J 3 bases, with 9 bases left between them. This CDR3 region has 12 residues. The CDR3 reads CSVGGNNQPQHF. CDR3 DNA: TGCAGCGTCGGGGGGAACAATCAGCCCCAGCATTTT.

The CDR3 nucleotides read TGTGCCACCAGTGATCCATCAGGGTTTCCTAACTATGGCTACACCTTC. This sequence encodes CATSDPSGFPNYGYTF. V gene TRBV24-1 combines with J gene TRBJ1-2, with D possibly matching TRBD1 (5 bases). Germline V gene data show CDR1 as KGHDR and CDR2 as SFDVKD. Trimming removed 3 bases from V and 0 bases from J, with 13 bases in between. CDR3 length equals 16 residues.

This clone was seen a few times. This rearrangement joins TRBV2 to TRBJ1-1; 8 nucleotides match TRBD1. The CDR3 is made up of 13 amino acids. Losses at the gene ends were 6 bases for V and 7 bases for J; bases not matched to a gene: 7. Germline loops: CDR1 SNHLY, CDR2 FYNNEI. The CDR3 coding sequence is TGTGCCAGCAGCACGGACAGGGCCGGTGAAGCTTTCTTT. Encoded protein: CASSTDRAGEAFF.

This chain connects TRBV7-9 to TRBJ1-1, with TRBD1 identical over 10 bases. This CDR3 region has 13 residues. V lost 5 bases, J lost 11 bases, and 8 bases stayed unmatched. Germline CDR1 is SEHNR and CDR2 is FQNEAQ (reference sequence). The CDR3 sequence is CASSHGTGDDAFF. The CDR3 nucleotides are TGTGCCAGCAGCCACGGGACAGGGGACGACGCTTTCTTT.

The chain has TRBV30 and TRBJ2-2; 7 nucleotides match TRBD1. This CDR3 has 16 amino acids. The germline CDR1 and CDR2 sequences are GTSNPN and SVGIG (reference sequence). V lost 1 base to trimming and J lost 5 bases; unmatched junction nucleotides: 10. Written as DNA, the CDR3 is TGTGCCTGGAGTGATAACAGGGGACGACGGACCGGGGAGCTGTTTTTT. Protein sequence: CAWSDNRGRRTGELFF.

This chain joins TRBV3-1 (or the pseudogene TRBV3-2) and TRBJ2-7, with 10 bases fitting TRBD1. The CDR3 length is 16 residues. The J segment lost 3 bases and the V segment lost 5 bases, leaving 10 bases of the junction unmatched. CDR1 is LGHDT, CDR2 YNNKEL, per germline (reference sequence). The CDR3 coding sequence is TGTGCCAGCAGCGCGAGTCCGGGACAGGGGAACTACGAGCAGTACTTC. It specifies CASSASPGQGNYEQYF.

This clone appeared a single time. The CDR3 nucleotides read TGCGCCAGCAGCATACGAACAGAGAGCGGGGAGCTGTTTTTT. Amino acids: CASSIRTESGELFF. This chain links TRBV5-1 with TRBJ2-2, with no clear D. The V end lost 4 bases, the J end lost 7 bases, and 14 bases lay between the germline ends. The CDR3 has 14 amino acids. Germline assignment: CDR1 SGHRS and CDR2 YFSETQ.

CDR3 nucleotides: TGTGCCATCAGTGACGTGAAAATCGGTGAAGCTTTCTTT. Amino acids: CAISDVKIGEAFF. The chain employs TRBV10-3 and TRBJ1-1; no reliable D call. Germline lookup yields CDR1 ENHRY and CDR2 SYGVKD. V was shortened by 3 bases and J by 7 bases, with 12 bases between the two germline ends. CDR3 length: 13 residues.

This clone was found many times. The rearrangement links TRBV10-2 to TRBJ2-7, with D maybe TRBD2 (6 bases). The CDR3 length is 13 residues. Germline CDR1 reads WSHSY; CDR2 reads SAAADI. V was cut by 6 bases and J by 0 bases, with 9 bases left in between. This CDR3 reads CASRGDFSYEQYF. As DNA, the CDR3 is TGCGCCAGCAGGGGGGACTTCTCCTACGAGCAGTACTTC.

The chain links TRBV29-1 to TRBJ2-5; weak D call: TRBD1 (6 bases). Trimming took off 6 bases at V and 5 bases at J, with 19 bases between the two ends. Per the germline V gene, CDR1 is SQVTM and CDR2 is ANQGSEA. This CDR3 contains 14 residues. The DNA of the CDR3 is TGCAGCGTCGCTAAAAACAGGGATTGGGAGACCCAGTACTTC. Its translation: CSVAKNRDWETQYF. The entire variable domain, with the rest obtained from reference TRBV29-1 and TRBJ2-5, is as follows: SAVISQKPSRDICQRGTSLTIQCQVDSQVTMMFWYRQQPGQSLTLIATANQGSEATYESGFVIDKFPISRPNLTFSTLTVSNMSPEDSSIYLCSVAKNRDWETQYFGPGTRLLVL.